Shown below are 18 T cell receptor beta chains from a single sample sequenced in a study of T cells in localized non-small cell lung cancer. TCRdb keeps only in-frame clones here, not all; method: immunoSEQ multiplex PCR. The sample comprises some 35,000 clones, 90% to 95% of which are singletons, and approximately 6.5% rests with the top ten. This specimen was peripheral blood, taken before any cancer treatment. The source is a female donor of 60 years or more with stage I lung adenocarcinoma.

The chain joins TRBV7-3 to TRBJ2-3, with 7 bases that match TRBD2. Trimming cost V 2 bases and J 1 base; bases outside gene matches: 3. CDR1 is SGHTA and CDR2 is FQGTGA in the germline V gene. This CDR3 comprises 15 residues. In nucleotides, the CDR3 is TGTGCCAGCAGCTTAGGACTAGTCGGCACAGATACGCAGTATTTT. Protein: CASSLGLVGTDTQYF.

CDR3 DNA: TGCGCCAGCAGCTTGGGTAGGGGGGACACTGAAGCTTTCTTT. Translation: CASSLGRGDTEAFF. V and J are TRBV5-1 and TRBJ1-1; possible D gene TRBD1, 6 bases. The CDR3 contains 14 residues. Germline V lookup: CDR1 SGHRS, CDR2 YFSETQ. Trimming stripped 0 bases from V and 3 bases from J, with 9 bases between.

The rearrangement joins TRBV6-5 to TRBJ2-7; D uncertain. The CDR3 is 13 residues long. V shed 8 bases and J shed 2 bases, with 13 bases lying between them. The germline gives CDR1 MNHEY, CDR2 SVGAGI. The CDR3 region has the DNA TGTGCCAGCGGCGACACAGCCACCTACGAGCAGTACTTC. This gives the protein CASGDTATYEQYF.

The chain is built from TRBV7-9 and TRBJ1-5; the D is unclear. V lost 5 bases and J lost 0, with 8 bases in between. The CDR3 has 14 residues. Germline lookup yields CDR1 SEHNR and CDR2 FQNEAQ (reference sequence). The CDR3 here is CASSADFSNQPQHF. The CDR3 nucleotides are TGTGCCAGCAGCGCCGACTTTAGCAATCAGCCCCAGCATTTT.

This clone occurred once. This chain joins TRBV7-3 and TRBJ1-6; TRBD1 matches at 8 bases. The J segment lost 7 bases and the V segment lost 5 bases, leaving 4 bases of the junction unmatched. The CDR3 loop spans 14 amino acids. Per germline, CDR1 SGHTA and CDR2 FQGTGA. The chain's CDR3 is CASSVRTGNSPLHF. The CDR3, as DNA: TGTGCCAGCAGCGTGAGGACAGGGAATTCACCCCTCCACTTT.

The chain combines TRBV21-1 with TRBJ1-4; TRBD1, the table's D call, lacks a check against the DNA. TRBV21-1 is reported as a pseudogene. The CDR3 is made up of 15 amino acids. CDR3 sequence: CASSGWTGGNEKLFF. Here the CDR3 DNA reads TGTGCCAGCAGCGGATGGACAGGAGGAAATGAAAAACTGTTTTTT.

V gene TRBV7-6 combines with J gene TRBJ1-5; 9 bases map to TRBD1. The CDR3 runs 15 residues. The J segment lost 5 bases and the V segment lost 2 bases, leaving 4 bases of the junction unmatched. The germline gives CDR1 SGHVS, CDR2 FNYEAQ. The CDR3 is CASSLYRGLDQPQHF. The CDR3 DNA is TGTGCCAGCAGCTTATACAGGGGGCTTGATCAGCCCCAGCATTTT. Based on the CDR3 plus reference TRBV7-6 and TRBJ1-5, the full variable domain is GAGVSQSPRYKVTKRGQDVALRCDPISGHVSLYWYRQALGQGPEFLTYFNYEAQQDKSGLPNDRFSAERPEGSISTLTIQRTEQRDSAMYRCASSLYRGLDQPQHFGDGTRLSIL.

The chain employs TRBV27 and TRBJ2-2; D may correspond to TRBD1 or TRBD2 (5 bases each). Trimming left V 2 bases short and J 1 base short, with 8 bases between. The CDR3 extends over 15 amino acids. Germline V gene data show CDR1 as MNHEY and CDR2 as SMNVEV (reference sequence). As DNA, the CDR3 is TGTGCCAGCAGTTTACGGGGACGGAACACCGGGGAGCTGTTTTTT. Amino acids: CASSLRGRNTGELFF.

V and J are TRBV2 and TRBJ1-5; 8 bases are shared with TRBD1. There are 15 residues in the CDR3. Trimming at V came to 8 bases and at J to 6 bases, leaving 12 bases not matched to a gene. CDR1 and CDR2 from the germline V gene are SNHLY and FYNNEI. The chain's CDR3 is CASAQDRAVGQPQHF. The CDR3 DNA sequence: TGTGCCAGCGCCCAGGACAGGGCGGTTGGTCAGCCCCAGCATTTT. The full variable domain, completed using reference TRBV2 and TRBJ1-5, is EPEVTQTPSHQVTQMGQEVILRCVPISNHLYFYWYRQILGQKVEFLVSFYNNEISEKSEIFDDQFSVERPDGSNFTLKIRSTKLEDSAMYFCASAQDRAVGQPQHFGDGTRLSIL.

This chain links TRBV27 with TRBJ2-7, with D unclear. V lost 9 bases to trimming and J lost 4 bases, with 19 bases between them. CDR1 MNHEY and CDR2 SMNVEV come from the germline V gene (reference sequence). CDR3 size: 14 residues. The CDR3 DNA reads TGTGCCAGATTTTTTCCCGATAGAGATTACGAGCAGTACTTC. It codes for CARFFPDRDYEQYF.

The J gene is TRBJ1-2, the V gene TRBV27, with TRBD1 matching over 7 bases. This CDR3 has 14 residues. Germline V CDR1 and CDR2: MNHEY, SMNVEV (reference sequence). Trimming removed 2 bases from V and 7 bases from J; junction bases left unmatched: 7. CDR3 coding DNA: TGTGCCAGCAGTTTAAATGGCTACAGGGGTGGCTACACCTTC. It specifies CASSLNGYRGGYTF.

V and J are TRBV6-5 and TRBJ1-1; 7 nucleotides match TRBD1. The CDR3 runs to 16 residues. From germline, CDR1 is MNHEY and CDR2 SVGAGI. V dropped 4 bases and J dropped 2; count of bases not matched to a gene: 10. CDR3 amino acids: CASSSLSGQKNTEAFF. CDR3 in DNA: TGTGCCAGCAGTTCGTTATCGGGACAGAAAAACACTGAAGCTTTCTTT.

The chain links TRBV7-8 to TRBJ1-5; D uncertain. With 3 bases removed from V and 0 bases from J, the gap between germline ends came to 6 bases. CDR1 and CDR2 (germline): SGHVS, FQNEAQ. The CDR3 is 14 amino acids. The CDR3 nucleotides are TGTGCCAGCAGCTTCGGCGATAGCAATCAGCCCCAGCATTTT. Protein sequence: CASSFGDSNQPQHF.

The chain uses TRBV15 and TRBJ2-2, with D uncertain. Germline V lookup: CDR1 LNHNV, CDR2 YYDKDF (reference sequence). The CDR3 consists of 14 residues. The germline V and J ends were trimmed by 0 bases and 5 bases, with 7 bases remaining between them. The CDR3 coding sequence is TGTGCCACCAGCAGAGATTGGGGTACCGGGGAGCTGTTTTTT. It encodes CATSRDWGTGELFF.

The chain combines TRBV5-1 with TRBJ2-7; D is unclear. The ends were cut back, 3 bases at V and 1 base at J, with 17 bases in the middle. Germline-derived CDR1 and CDR2 are SGHRS and YFSETQ. The CDR3 covers 16 residues. Written as DNA, the CDR3 is TGCGCCAGCAGCTCCAAATGGACCCTGGGGTCCTACGAGCAGTACTTC. This encodes CASSSKWTLGSYEQYF.

This chain uses TRBV28 with TRBJ2-5; 9 bases line up with TRBD2. After removal of 3 bases from V and 0 bases from J, the junction contained 2 bases not matched to a gene. CDR1 and CDR2 from the germline V gene are MDHEN and SYDVKM. The CDR3 loop spans 15 amino acids. DNA of the CDR3: TGTGCCAGCAGTTTTAGCGGGGGCAACCAAGAGACCCAGTACTTC. Its protein is CASSFSGGNQETQYF.

Only one count was recorded for this clone. The rearrangement joins TRBV29-1 to TRBJ1-4; the D gene is possibly TRBD1 (6 bases). V lost 5 bases, J lost 0 bases, and 10 bases lay in between. This CDR3 region has 14 residues. CDR1 SQVTM and CDR2 ANQGSEA come from the germline V gene. The CDR3 protein is CSVRGEATNEKLFF. The DNA of the CDR3 is TGCAGCGTTAGGGGGGAGGCAACTAATGAAAAACTGTTTTTT.

The genes are TRBV4-1 and TRBJ1-3; the D is unclear. The germline V gene encodes CDR1 MGHRA and CDR2 YSYEKL. V gave up 5 bases and J gave up 1 base, with 12 bases separating them. CDR3 length: 15 residues. The DNA of the CDR3 is TGCGCCAGCAGCAACGGCCCGGAGTCTGGAAACACCATATATTTT. Translated, it gives CASSNGPESGNTIYF.